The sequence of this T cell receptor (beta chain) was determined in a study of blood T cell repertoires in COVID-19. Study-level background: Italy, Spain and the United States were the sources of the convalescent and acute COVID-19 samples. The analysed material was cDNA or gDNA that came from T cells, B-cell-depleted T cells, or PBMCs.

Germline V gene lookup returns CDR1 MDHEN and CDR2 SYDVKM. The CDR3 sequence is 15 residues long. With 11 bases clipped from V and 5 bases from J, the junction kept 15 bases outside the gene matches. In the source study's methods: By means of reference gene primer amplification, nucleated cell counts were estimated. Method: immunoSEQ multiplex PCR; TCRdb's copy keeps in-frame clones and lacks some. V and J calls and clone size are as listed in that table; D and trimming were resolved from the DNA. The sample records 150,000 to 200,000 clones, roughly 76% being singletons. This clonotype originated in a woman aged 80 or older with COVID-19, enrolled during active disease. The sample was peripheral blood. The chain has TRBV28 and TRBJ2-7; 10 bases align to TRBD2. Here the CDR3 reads CALRETGTSDHEQYF. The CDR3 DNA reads TGTGCCCTCAGGGAAACCGGGACTAGCGATCACGAGCAGTACTTC.